The table lists the clone carrying this T cell receptor (beta chain) with a few counts. This entry comes from a study of regulatory T cells in long-lasting Graves disease. The V and J ends lost 5 bases and 0 bases respectively, with 13 bases between them. The CDR3 totals 15 residues. Time point noted: newly diagnosed GD, antithyroid drugs for less than 3 months. Preparation of the TCR library used RNA extracted from PBMCs. Arm-PCR of CDR3 regions and iRepertoire HTBI primers were the basis on which TCR beta libraries were built. A single record per CDR3 protein comes from TCRdb applying MiXCR to the multiplex PCR reads. The data contain approximately 480,000 distinct CDR3 sequences, about 16% of them seen just once; the ten biggest clones take up less than 15%. These data were also filed under a second study, of T cells in Graves' hyperthyroidism and ophthalmopathy. This second report adds: Hyperthyroidism of Graves' type that showed no ophthalmopathy progression within 18 months was stable. Ophthalmopathy was model-predicted a median around 6.1 months pre-onset.

The chain recombines TRBV12-3 or TRBV12-4 with TRBJ1-2, with a tentative D call TRBD1 (5 bases). The sequenced sample was peripheral blood mononuclear cells (PBMCs), obtained at new diagnosis, from a patient treated with antithyroid drugs. The source of this sequence is a man aged 35 to 55 with Graves disease. CDR3 sequence: CASSPPGPANYGYTF. CDR3 DNA sequence: TGTGCCAGCAGTCCCCCGGGGCCAGCTAACTATGGCTACACCTTC.